This is a list of T cell receptor beta chains from one sample in a study of CD8+CD57+ T cells in acquired aplastic anemia. TCRdb independently ran MiXCR on the reads; one entry per CDR3 protein. The data contain 150,000 to 200,000 distinct CDR3 sequences, around half of them seen just once; the ten biggest clones take up 9.7%. The sample consisted of sorted CD4+, CD8+, or CD8+CD57+ T cells (not recorded which) from PBMCs. All receptors come from a human donor with aplastic anemia. Each CDR3 is given with its conserved first and last residue. A D gene is named only where the DNA matches it firmly. Some rows mark clone size as missing; the rest say once, few, many or name a class of expanded clone.

J: TRBJ1-5
D: .
V: TRBV9
size: .
CDR3: CASSAGGRSNQPQHF
DNA: TGTGCCAGCAGCGCCGGGGGCAGAAGTAATCAGCCCCAGCATTTT

J: TRBJ1-1
D: .
V: TRBV5-1
size: few
CDR3: CASSPGRGPLDTEAFF
DNA: TGCGCCAGCAGCCCCGGAAGGGGCCCTTTGGACACTGAAGCTTTCTTT

J: TRBJ1-6
D: TRBD1
V: TRBV10-2
size: .
CDR3: CASWGGTGGDSPLHF
DNA: TGCGCCAGCTGGGGTGGGACAGGGGGAGATTCACCCCTCCACTTT

J: TRBJ2-5
D: .
V: TRBV29-1
size: .
CDR3: CSVRRVQETQYF
DNA: TGCAGCGTTCGCCGGGTCCAAGAGACCCAGTACTTC

J: TRBJ2-7
D: TRBD1
V: TRBV10-3
size: .
CDR3: CAIRAGTGTTYEQYF
DNA: TGTGCCATCAGAGCCGGGACAGGGACAACCTACGAGCAGTACTTC

J: TRBJ2-7
D: .
V: TRBV11-2
size: many
CDR3: CASTGGEGPYEQYF
DNA: TGTGCCAGCACCGGCGGGGAAGGGCCGTACGAGCAGTACTTC

J: TRBJ2-7
D: TRBD2
V: TRBV3-1
size: .
CDR3: CASSQAGLAGPEQYF
DNA: TGTGCCAGCAGCCAAGCGGGACTAGCGGGACCCGAGCAGTACTTC

J: TRBJ1-1
D: .
V: TRBV19
size: .
CDR3: CASSILGETEAFF
DNA: TGTGCCAGTAGTATCCTAGGGGAGACAGAAGCTTTCTTT

J: TRBJ2-7
D: .
V: TRBV5-6
size: .
CDR3: CASSFRRDEQYF
DNA: TGTGCCAGCAGCTTTCGTCGCGACGAGCAGTACTTC

J: TRBJ1-6
D: TRBD1
V: TRBV25-1
size: few
CDR3: CASRGQGVRPLHF
DNA: TGTGCCAGCAGGGGACAGGGGGTTCGGCCCCTCCACTTT

J: TRBJ2-5
D: TRBD1
V: TRBV2
size: .
CDR3: CASSEQTGNQPQYF
DNA: TGTGCCAGCAGTGAACAGACAGGGAATCAGCCCCAGTACTTC

J: TRBJ2-7
D: .
V: TRBV20-1
size: few
CDR3: CSARDPSRYEQYF
DNA: TGCAGTGCTAGAGACCCTAGCAGGTACGAGCAGTACTTC

J: TRBJ2-3
D: .
V: TRBV7-8
size: .
CDR3: CASSFLGGIITDTQYF
DNA: TGTGCCAGCAGCTTTTTGGGGGGCATCATCACAGATACGCAGTATTTT

J: TRBJ2-7
D: TRBD2
V: TRBV5-1
size: .
CDR3: CASSLEASGVREQYF
DNA: TGCGCCAGCAGCTTGGAGGCTAGCGGGGTCCGCGAGCAGTACTTC

J: TRBJ2-7
D: .
V: TRBV19
size: .
CDR3: CASSIGGGSREQYF
DNA: TGTGCCAGTAGTATAGGAGGAGGTTCTCGGGAGCAGTACTTC

J: TRBJ2-6
D: .
V: TRBV7-8
size: .
CDR3: CASSYDTAGANVLTF
DNA: TGTGCCAGCAGCTATGATACAGCGGGGGCCAACGTCCTGACTTTC

J: TRBJ2-7
D: .
V: TRBV25-1
size: .
CDR3: CASSLPGYEQYF
DNA: TGTGCCAGCAGCCTACCGGGCTACGAGCAGTACTTC

J: TRBJ1-1
D: .
V: TRBV29-1
size: .
CDR3: CSALKPYTEAFF
DNA: TGCAGCGCTCTGAAGCCGTACACTGAAGCTTTCTTT

J: TRBJ1-4
D: .
V: TRBV19
size: once
CDR3: CASSIARTNEKLFF
DNA: TGTGCCAGTAGTATCGCCCGGACTAATGAAAAACTGTTTTTT

J: TRBJ2-3
D: TRBD2
V: TRBV4-1
size: .
CDR3: CASSQDGAGGPADTQYF
DNA: TGCGCCAGCAGCCAAGATGGCGCGGGGGGGCCGGCAGATACGCAGTATTTT

J: TRBJ2-3
D: TRBD1
V: TRBV29-1
size: few
CDR3: CSVRGQGSTDTQYF
DNA: TGCAGCGTTAGAGGACAGGGTAGCACAGATACGCAGTATTTT

J: TRBJ2-3
D: .
V: TRBV7-6
size: many
CDR3: CASSPQALGLTDTQYF
DNA: TGTGCCAGCAGCCCACAGGCCCTTGGACTCACAGATACGCAGTATTTT

J: TRBJ2-2
D: TRBD1
V: TRBV7-2
size: many
CDR3: CASSPDRDGTGELFF
DNA: TGTGCCAGCAGCCCCGACAGGGATGGGACCGGGGAGCTGTTTTTT

J: TRBJ1-2
D: TRBD1
V: TRBV11-3
size: many
CDR3: CASSSLDPGQGMRGHGYTF
DNA: TGTGCCAGCAGCTCCCTCGACCCGGGACAGGGAATGCGGGGACATGGCTACACCTTC

J: TRBJ1-5
D: TRBD1
V: TRBV27
size: few
CDR3: CASSQRQGGRPQHF
DNA: TGTGCCAGCAGCCAAAGACAGGGGGGGCGGCCCCAGCATTTT

J: TRBJ2-5
D: .
V: TRBV11-3
size: many
CDR3: CASGLGTQYF
DNA: TGTGCCAGCGGACTCGGGACCCAGTACTTC

J: TRBJ1-1
D: TRBD1
V: TRBV7-4
size: once
CDR3: CASRKQGPTEAFF
DNA: TGTGCCAGCAGAAAACAGGGGCCCACTGAAGCTTTCTTT

J: TRBJ2-7
D: .
V: TRBV7-9
size: many
CDR3: CASSTPAGEQYF
DNA: TGTGCCAGCAGCACCCCCGCAGGGGAGCAGTACTTC

J: TRBJ2-7
D: .
V: TRBV10-3
size: .
CDR3: CAISSQGKVNEQYF
DNA: TGTGCCATCAGTTCACAGGGTAAGGTCAACGAGCAGTACTTC

J: TRBJ1-4
D: .
V: TRBV5-6
size: .
CDR3: CASSSYHGTGGKLFF
DNA: TGTGCCAGCAGCTCGTATCATGGGACCGGCGGAAAACTGTTTTTT

J: TRBJ1-1
D: .
V: TRBV7-3
size: many
CDR3: CASSLIAGSNLKANTEAFF
DNA: TGTGCCAGCAGCTTAATAGCAGGGTCCAACCTAAAAGCGAACACTGAAGCTTTCTTT

J: TRBJ1-5
D: .
V: TRBV24-1
size: .
CDR3: CATSGYQRYNQPQHF
DNA: TGTGCCACCAGTGGGTATCAGAGATACAATCAGCCCCAGCATTTT

J: TRBJ1-5
D: TRBD1
V: TRBV6-1
size: many
CDR3: CASSPDRLSNQPQHF
DNA: TGTGCCAGCAGTCCGGACAGGTTGAGCAATCAGCCCCAGCATTTT

J: TRBJ2-3
D: .
V: TRBV4-1
size: .
CDR3: CACSPSSGTDTQYF
DNA: TGCGCCTGCAGCCCCTCTAGCGGCACAGATACGCAGTATTTT

J: TRBJ2-5
D: .
V: TRBV5-8
size: .
CDR3: CASSSDWEAQYF
DNA: TGTGCCAGCAGCTCCGACTGGGAGGCCCAGTACTTC

J: TRBJ1-6
D: .
V: TRBV20-1
size: .
CDR3: CSARARGGGSPLHF
DNA: TGCAGTGCTAGGGCAAGGGGGGGCGGCTCACCCCTCCACTTT